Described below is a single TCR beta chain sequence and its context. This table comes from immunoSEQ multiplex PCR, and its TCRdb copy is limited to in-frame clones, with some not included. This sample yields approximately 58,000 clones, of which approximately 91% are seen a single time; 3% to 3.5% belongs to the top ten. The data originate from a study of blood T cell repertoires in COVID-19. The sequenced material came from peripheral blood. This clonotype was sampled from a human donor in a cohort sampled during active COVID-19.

CDR3 DNA: TGTGCCAGCAGTTTTGGGGACAGGGACACGGGGAGGCAGTTCTTC. Protein sequence: CASSFGDRDTGRQFF. The V call is TRBV28, the J call TRBJ2-1; 9 bases map to TRBD1. The V gene's germline CDR1 is MDHEN and CDR2 SYDVKM. The CDR3 contains 15 residues. The ends lost 3 bases at V and 12 bases at J; junction bases unmatched: 12.